A selection of T cell receptor beta chains follows, all from one sample in a study of cytomegalovirus exposure and HLA in healthy donors. Only in-frame clones appear in the TCRdb table, and some are missing; sequencing was by immunoSEQ multiplex PCR. The table includes 150,000 to 200,000 clones, roughly four fifths detected once. Sequences were obtained from PBMCs. These receptors were collected from a man younger than 45 in good health and CMV-seronegative. Both conserved end residues are part of each CDR3. Fields, in order: CDR3 length, D gene, V gene, clone size, J gene, CDR3 DNA, CDR3 protein. A D gene is named only where the DNA matches it firmly. Clone sizes are given selectively: once, few, many, or a class where the clone is expanded.

>13|NA|TRBV19|NA|TRBJ2-7
TGTGCCAGTGGGCAGGGCTACGCCTACGAGCAGTACTTC
CASGQGYAYEQYF
>14|TRBD2|TRBV7-7|NA|TRBJ2-7
TGTGCTAGCAGCTACGATAGCGGGAGTTACGAGCAGTACTTC
CASSYDSGSYEQYF
>12|TRBD2|TRBV28|NA|TRBJ2-7
TGTGCCAGCAGCTCGACTAGCAACGAGCAGTACTTC
CASSSTSNEQYF
>14|NA|TRBV9|NA|TRBJ2-3
TGTGCCAGCAGCAGTCGACTAGAAGCAGATACGCAGTATTTT
CASSSRLEADTQYF
>16|TRBD2|TRBV2|NA|TRBJ2-7
TGTGCCAGCAGGGGGACTAGCGGGAGAGGGGCCTACGAGCAGTACTTC
CASRGTSGRGAYEQYF
>13|TRBD1|TRBV6-1|NA|TRBJ1-1
TGTGCCAGCACCCGGGACAGGAACACTGAAGCTTTCTTT
CASTRDRNTEAFF
>14|TRBD1|TRBV29-1|once|TRBJ2-2
TGCAGCGCCCAAGAGACAGGGGCAATCGGGGAGCTGTTTTTT
CSAQETGAIGELFF
>17|NA|TRBV14|NA|TRBJ1-1
TGTGCCAGCAGCCAAGTAATGCGAGGGACTAGGGGGACTGAAGCTTTCTTT
CASSQVMRGTRGTEAFF
>13|NA|TRBV27|NA|TRBJ1-1
TGTGCCAGCAGTTTACAGCGGAACACTGAAGCTTTCTTT
CASSLQRNTEAFF
>16|NA|TRBV12-5|NA|TRBJ2-2
TGTGCTAGTGGTTTGGGTGGGACTGGAGCCACCGGGGAGCTGTTTTTT
CASGLGGTGATGELFF
>16|NA|TRBV6-5|few|TRBJ2-1
TGTGCCAGCAGTTACTCGACGGTCGCTAGAAAAAATGAGCAGTTCTTC
CASSYSTVARKNEQFF
>16|TRBD2|TRBV9|once|TRBJ2-1
TGTGCCAGCAGTATGGGACTAGCGTCCTCCTACAATGAGCAGTTCTTC
CASSMGLASSYNEQFF
>14|TRBD1|TRBV27|NA|TRBJ2-7
TGTGCCAGCAGTTTGGGACAGGGAGCCTACGAGCAGTACTTC
CASSLGQGAYEQYF
>16|NA|TRBV5-1|NA|TRBJ2-2
TGCGCCAGCAGCTTGAGGGGGAGGGCCGGGTCCGGGGAGCTGTTTTTT
CASSLRGRAGSGELFF
>13|NA|TRBV7-9|NA|TRBJ2-7
TGTGCCAGCAGCTTAGTGACAGCGTACGAGCAGTACTTC
CASSLVTAYEQYF
>17|TRBD2|TRBV28|NA|TRBJ2-3
TGTGCCAGCAGTGAGAGCGGGACCTCCGGCGGTTCAGATACGCAGTATTTT
CASSESGTSGGSDTQYF
>17|TRBD2|TRBV27|NA|TRBJ2-5
TGTGCCAGCAGTTTAGGACTAGGAATGGGTGGGCAAGAGACCCAGTACTTC
CASSLGLGMGGQETQYF
>17|NA|TRBV13|NA|TRBJ2-3
TGTGCCAGCAGCCAGACTCGCGAGGGAGTGAGCACAGATACGCAGTATTTT
CASSQTREGVSTDTQYF
>14|NA|TRBV5-6|NA|TRBJ2-7
TGTGCCAGCAGCTTGTTGGCCGGAGTCTACGAGCAGTACTTC
CASSLLAGVYEQYF
>13|NA|TRBV28|NA|TRBJ1-4
TGTGCCAGCAGCCCCGGACAGTCGATCAAACTGTTTTTT
CASSPGQSIKLFF